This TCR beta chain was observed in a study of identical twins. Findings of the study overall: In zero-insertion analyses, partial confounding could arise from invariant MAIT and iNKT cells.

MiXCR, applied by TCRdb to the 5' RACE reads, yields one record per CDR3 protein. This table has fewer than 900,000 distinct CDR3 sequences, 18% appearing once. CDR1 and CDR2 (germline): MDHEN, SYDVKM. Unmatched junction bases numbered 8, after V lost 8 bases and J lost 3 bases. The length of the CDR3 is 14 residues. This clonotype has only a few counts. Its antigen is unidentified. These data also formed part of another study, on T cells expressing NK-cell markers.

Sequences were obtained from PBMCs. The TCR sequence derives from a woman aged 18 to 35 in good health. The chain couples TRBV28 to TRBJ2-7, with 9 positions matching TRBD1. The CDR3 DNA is TGTGCCAGCCACCGGGACAGGGCATTCTACGAGCAGTACTTC. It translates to CASHRDRAFYEQYF.